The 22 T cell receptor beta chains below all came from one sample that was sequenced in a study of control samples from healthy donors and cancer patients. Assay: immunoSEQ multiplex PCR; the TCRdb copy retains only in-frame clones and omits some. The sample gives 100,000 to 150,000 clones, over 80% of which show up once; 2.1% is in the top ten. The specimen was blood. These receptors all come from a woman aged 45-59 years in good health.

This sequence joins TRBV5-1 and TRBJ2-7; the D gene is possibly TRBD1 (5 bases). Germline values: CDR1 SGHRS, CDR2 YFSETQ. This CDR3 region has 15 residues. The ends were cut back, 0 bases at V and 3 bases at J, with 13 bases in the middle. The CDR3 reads CASSLESGKDYEQYF. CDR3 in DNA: TGCGCCAGCAGCTTGGAATCAGGGAAGGACTACGAGCAGTACTTC.

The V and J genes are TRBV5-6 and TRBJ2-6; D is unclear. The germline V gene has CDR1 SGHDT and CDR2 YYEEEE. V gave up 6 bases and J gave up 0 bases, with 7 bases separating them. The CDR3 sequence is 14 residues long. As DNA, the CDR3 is TGTGCCAGCACCCCAACCTCTGGGGCCAACGTCCTGACTTTC. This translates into CASTPTSGANVLTF. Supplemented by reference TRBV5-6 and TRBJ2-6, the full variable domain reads DAGVTQSPTHLIKTRGQQVTLRCSPKSGHDTVSWYQQALGQGPQFIFQYYEEEERQRGNFPDRFSGHQFPNYSSELNVNALLLGDSALYLCASTPTSGANVLTFGAGSRLTVL.

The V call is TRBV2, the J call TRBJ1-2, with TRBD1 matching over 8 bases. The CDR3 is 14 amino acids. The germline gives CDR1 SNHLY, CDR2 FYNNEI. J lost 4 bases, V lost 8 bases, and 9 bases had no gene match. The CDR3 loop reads CASRGQGQIYGYTF. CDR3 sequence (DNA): TGTGCCAGCCGAGGACAGGGTCAGATCTATGGCTACACCTTC.

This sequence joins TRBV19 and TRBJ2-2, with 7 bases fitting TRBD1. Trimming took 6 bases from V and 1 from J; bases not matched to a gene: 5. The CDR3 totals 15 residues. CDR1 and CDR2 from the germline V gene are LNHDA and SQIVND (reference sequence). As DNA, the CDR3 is TGTGCCAGTAGGCCCGGGACAGTGAACACCGGGGAGCTGTTTTTT. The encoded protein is CASRPGTVNTGELFF.

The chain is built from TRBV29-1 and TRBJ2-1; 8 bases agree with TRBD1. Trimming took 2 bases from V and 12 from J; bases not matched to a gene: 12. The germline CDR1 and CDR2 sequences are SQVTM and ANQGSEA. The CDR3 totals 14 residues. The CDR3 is CSVERGQVNKGQFF. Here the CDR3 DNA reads TGCAGCGTTGAACGGGGACAGGTTAACAAGGGGCAGTTCTTC.

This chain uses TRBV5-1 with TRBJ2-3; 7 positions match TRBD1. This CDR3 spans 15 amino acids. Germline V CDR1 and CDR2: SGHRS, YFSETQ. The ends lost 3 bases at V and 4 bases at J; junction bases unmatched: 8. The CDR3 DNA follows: TGCGCCAGCAGCTCCGACAGGGTTGGTGCAGATACGCAGTATTTT. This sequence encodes CASSSDRVGADTQYF. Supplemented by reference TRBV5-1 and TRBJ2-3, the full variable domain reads KAGVTQTPRYLIKTRGQQVTLSCSPISGHRSVSWYQQTPGQGLQFLFEYFSETQRNKGNFPGRFSGRQFSNSRSEMNVSTLELGDSALYLCASSSDRVGADTQYFGPGTRLTVL.

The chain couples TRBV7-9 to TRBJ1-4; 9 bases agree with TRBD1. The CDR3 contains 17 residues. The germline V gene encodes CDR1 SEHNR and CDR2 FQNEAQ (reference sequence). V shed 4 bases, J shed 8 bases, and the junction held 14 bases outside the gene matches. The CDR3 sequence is CASSSNRGQIREEKLFF. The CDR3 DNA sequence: TGTGCCAGCAGCTCGAACAGGGGGCAAATTCGAGAGGAAAAACTGTTTTTT.

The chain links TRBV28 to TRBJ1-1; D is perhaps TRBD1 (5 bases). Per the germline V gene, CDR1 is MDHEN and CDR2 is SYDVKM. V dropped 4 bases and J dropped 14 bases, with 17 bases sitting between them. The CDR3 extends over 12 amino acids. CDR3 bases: TGTGCCAGCAGTTCCCAACCCAGGGTAGCCTTCTTT. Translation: CASSSQPRVAFF.

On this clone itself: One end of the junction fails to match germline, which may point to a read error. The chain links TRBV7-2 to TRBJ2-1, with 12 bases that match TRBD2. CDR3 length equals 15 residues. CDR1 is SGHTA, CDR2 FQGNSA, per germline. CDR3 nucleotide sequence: TGTGCCAGCAGCCTAGCGGGAGGGACCTACAATGAGCAGTTCTTC. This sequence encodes CASSLAGGTYNEQFF.

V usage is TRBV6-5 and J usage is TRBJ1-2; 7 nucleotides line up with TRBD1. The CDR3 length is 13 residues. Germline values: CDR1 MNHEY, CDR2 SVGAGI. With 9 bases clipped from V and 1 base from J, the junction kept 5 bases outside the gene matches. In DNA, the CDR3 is TGTGCCAGTGGGACAGCAAATAACTATGGCTACACCTTC. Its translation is CASGTANNYGYTF.

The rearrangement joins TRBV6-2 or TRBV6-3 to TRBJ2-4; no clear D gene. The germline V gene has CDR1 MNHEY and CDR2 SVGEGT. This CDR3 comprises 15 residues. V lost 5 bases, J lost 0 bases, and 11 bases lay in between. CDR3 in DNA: TGTGCCAGCAGTCTGCAGGTTGGAGCCAAAAACATTCAGTACTTC. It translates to CASSLQVGAKNIQYF.

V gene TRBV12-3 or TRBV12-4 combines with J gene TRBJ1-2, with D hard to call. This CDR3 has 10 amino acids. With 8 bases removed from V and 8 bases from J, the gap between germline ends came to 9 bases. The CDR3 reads CASGLTGYTF. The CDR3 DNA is TGTGCCAGCGGGTTAACCGGCTACACCTTC.

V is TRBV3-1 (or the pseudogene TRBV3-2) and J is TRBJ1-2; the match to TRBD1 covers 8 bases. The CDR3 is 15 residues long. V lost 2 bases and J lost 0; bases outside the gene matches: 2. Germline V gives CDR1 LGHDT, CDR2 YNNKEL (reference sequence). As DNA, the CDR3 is TGTGCCAGCAGCCAACAGGGGGCACCTAACTATGGCTACACCTTC. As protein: CASSQQGAPNYGYTF.

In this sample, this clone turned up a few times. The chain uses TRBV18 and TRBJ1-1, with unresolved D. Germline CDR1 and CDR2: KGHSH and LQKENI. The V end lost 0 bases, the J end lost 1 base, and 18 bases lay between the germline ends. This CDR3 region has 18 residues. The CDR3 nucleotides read TGTGCCAGCTCACCACCCTGGACGTTCGTCCGGGCGAACACTGAAGCTTTCTTT. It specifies CASSPPWTFVRANTEAFF.

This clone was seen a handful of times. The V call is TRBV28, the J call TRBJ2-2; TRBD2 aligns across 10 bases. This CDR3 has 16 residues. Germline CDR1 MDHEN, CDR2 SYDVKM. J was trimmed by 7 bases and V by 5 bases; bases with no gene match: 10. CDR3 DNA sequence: TGTGCCAGCAGTAGCGGAGCGGGAGGGCGGATCGGGGAGCTGTTTTTT. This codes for CASSSGAGGRIGELFF.

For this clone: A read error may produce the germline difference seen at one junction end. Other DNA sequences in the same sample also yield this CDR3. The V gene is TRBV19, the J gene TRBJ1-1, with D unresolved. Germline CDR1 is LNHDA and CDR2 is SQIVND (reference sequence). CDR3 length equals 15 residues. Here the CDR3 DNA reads TGTGCCAGCAGTATGGGTCAGTGGAGGAACACTGAAGCTTTCTTT. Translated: CASSMGQWRNTEAFF.

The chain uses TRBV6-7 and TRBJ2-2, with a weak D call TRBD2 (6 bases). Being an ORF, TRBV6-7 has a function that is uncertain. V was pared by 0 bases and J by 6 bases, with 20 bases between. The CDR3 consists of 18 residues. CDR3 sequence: CASSYSFLGLPMSGELFF. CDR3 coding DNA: TGTGCCAGCAGTTACTCGTTTCTGGGACTCCCAATGTCCGGGGAGCTGTTTTTT.

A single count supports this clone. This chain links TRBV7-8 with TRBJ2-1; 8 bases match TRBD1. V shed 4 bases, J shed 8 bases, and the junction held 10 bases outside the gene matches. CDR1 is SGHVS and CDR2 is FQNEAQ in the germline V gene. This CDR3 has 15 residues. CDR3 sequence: CASSYRDRRGDEQFF. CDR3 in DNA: TGTGCCAGCAGCTACCGGGACAGGAGAGGAGATGAGCAGTTCTTC.

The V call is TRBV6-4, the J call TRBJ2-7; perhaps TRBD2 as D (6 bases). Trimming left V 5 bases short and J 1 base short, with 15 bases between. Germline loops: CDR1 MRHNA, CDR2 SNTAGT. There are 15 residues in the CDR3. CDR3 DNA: TGTGCCAGCAGTAGACCTTTAGCGGAGTCCTACGAGCAGTACTTC. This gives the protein CASSRPLAESYEQYF.

This CDR3 is CASSWNRGGSYNEQFF. CDR3 DNA: TGTGCCAGCAGCTGGAATCGGGGTGGATCCTACAATGAGCAGTTCTTC. This chain joins TRBV5-4 and TRBJ2-1; D perhaps matches TRBD2 (5 bases). V was clipped by 3 bases and J by 1 base, with 14 bases between them. The CDR3 has 16 amino acids. The V gene's germline CDR1 is SGHNT and CDR2 YYREEE (reference sequence). Full variable domain (outside the CDR3, taken from reference TRBV5-4 and TRBJ2-1): ETGVTQSPTHLIKTRGQQVTLRCSSQSGHNTVSWYQQALGQGPQFIFQYYREEENGRGNFPPRFSGLQFPNYSSELNVNALELDDSALYLCASSWNRGGSYNEQFFGPGTRLTVL.

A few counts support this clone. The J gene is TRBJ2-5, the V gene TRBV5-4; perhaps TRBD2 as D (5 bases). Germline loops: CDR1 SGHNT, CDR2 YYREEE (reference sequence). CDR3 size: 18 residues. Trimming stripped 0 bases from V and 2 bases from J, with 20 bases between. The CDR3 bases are TGTGCCAGCAGCTTGGGGGGTGATGGGCGGGCTCGACAAGAGACCCAGTACTTC. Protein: CASSLGGDGRARQETQYF.

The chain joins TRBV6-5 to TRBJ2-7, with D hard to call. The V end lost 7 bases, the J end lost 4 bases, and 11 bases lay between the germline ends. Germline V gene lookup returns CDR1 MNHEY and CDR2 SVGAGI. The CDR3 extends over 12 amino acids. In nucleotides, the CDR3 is TGTGCCAGCACTGCCGGGCCATACGAGCAGTACTTC. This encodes CASTAGPYEQYF.